What follows are 8 T cell receptor beta chains derived from one specimen sequenced in a study of cytomegalovirus exposure and HLA in healthy donors. Vbeta (60) and Jbeta (13) primers were used in the PCR. Libraries were prepared by immunoSEQ multiplex PCR; TCRdb keeps only in-frame clonotypes and omits some of them. The sample consists of 180,000 or so clones, 82% of them appearing once. Sequencing used PBMCs. Receptors originate from a male donor in good health and CMV-seronegative.

The CDR3 sequence: CASREDQPQHF. The DNA of the CDR3 is TGTGCCAGCAGGGAGGATCAGCCCCAGCATTTT. The chain carries TRBV2 and TRBJ1-5; D not certain. This CDR3 spans 11 amino acids. Germline lookup yields CDR1 SNHLY and CDR2 FYNNEI. V was clipped by 6 bases and J by 5 bases, with 5 bases between them. The entire variable domain, with the rest obtained from reference TRBV2 and TRBJ1-5, is as follows: EPEVTQTPSHQVTQMGQEVILRCVPISNHLYFYWYRQILGQKVEFLVSFYNNEISEKSEIFDDQFSVERPDGSNFTLKIRSTKLEDSAMYFCASREDQPQHFGDGTRLSIL.

V gene TRBV18 combines with J gene TRBJ1-2; 7 bases agree with TRBD1. V lost 3 bases, J lost 8 bases, and 15 bases stayed unmatched. Germline V lookup: CDR1 KGHSH, CDR2 LQKENI. The CDR3 spans 16 residues. This chain's CDR3 is CASSPGSSGQASGYTF. In DNA, the CDR3 is TGTGCCAGCTCACCTGGTAGTTCAGGACAGGCCAGCGGCTACACCTTC.

Details on this clone: The same CDR3 arises from other DNA sequences in this sample as well. The rearrangement links TRBV28 to TRBJ2-3, with D hard to call. CDR3 length equals 15 residues. Germline CDR1 is MDHEN and CDR2 is SYDVKM. Trimming removed 3 bases from V and 0 bases from J, with 10 bases in between. CDR3 protein: CASSLASPSTDTQYF. The CDR3, as DNA: TGTGCCAGCAGTTTGGCCAGTCCTAGCACAGATACGCAGTATTTT.

Written as DNA, the CDR3 is TGTGCCAGCAGTGTAGACAGGACTCAGGTTGAAAAACTGTTTTTT. It encodes CASSVDRTQVEKLFF. The J gene is TRBJ1-4, the V gene TRBV6-1, with D perhaps TRBD1 (6 bases). Trimming shortened V by 4 bases and J by 7 bases, and 16 bases separated the two germline ends. The CDR3 extends over 15 amino acids. The germline V gene has CDR1 MNHNS and CDR2 SASEGT.

This clone was observed a few times. The V gene is TRBV4-1, the J gene TRBJ2-7; TRBD1 is a possible D gene (6 bases). The length of the CDR3 is 16 residues. CDR1 and CDR2 (germline): MGHRA, YSYEKL. Trimming pared 1 base from V and 2 bases from J, leaving 15 bases between. The CDR3 DNA reads as TGCGCCAGCAGCCAAGTCTTATCGGGACAAGCCTACGAGCAGTACTTC. Amino acids: CASSQVLSGQAYEQYF.

The chain couples TRBV2 to TRBJ2-7; 10 bases align to TRBD2. The trim removed 9 bases at V and 3 bases at J, leaving 5 bases unmatched. CDR1 and CDR2 from the germline V gene are SNHLY and FYNNEI. The CDR3 has 13 residues. The CDR3 protein is CARGLAVGYEQYF. The DNA for the CDR3 is TGTGCCAGAGGACTAGCGGTCGGCTACGAGCAGTACTTC.

The V gene is TRBV4-2, the J gene TRBJ1-6; no definite D call. Trimming removed 2 bases from V and 11 bases from J, with 19 bases in between. CDR1 is LGHNA and CDR2 is YNFKEQ in the germline V gene. The CDR3 contains 16 residues. The CDR3 loop is CASSQLSPEERAPLHF. The CDR3 region has the DNA TGTGCCAGCAGCCAACTCTCCCCAGAAGAGAGGGCACCCCTCCACTTT.

The count of this clone is one. V is TRBV7-2 and J is TRBJ2-7; TRBD1 matches at 8 bases. Germline V lookup: CDR1 SGHTA, CDR2 FQGNSA. CDR3 length equals 14 residues. The ends lost 5 bases at V and 2 bases at J; junction bases unmatched: 5. CDR3 region: CASSPVTGAYEQYF. Here the CDR3 DNA reads TGTGCCAGCAGCCCCGTGACAGGGGCCTACGAGCAGTACTTC.